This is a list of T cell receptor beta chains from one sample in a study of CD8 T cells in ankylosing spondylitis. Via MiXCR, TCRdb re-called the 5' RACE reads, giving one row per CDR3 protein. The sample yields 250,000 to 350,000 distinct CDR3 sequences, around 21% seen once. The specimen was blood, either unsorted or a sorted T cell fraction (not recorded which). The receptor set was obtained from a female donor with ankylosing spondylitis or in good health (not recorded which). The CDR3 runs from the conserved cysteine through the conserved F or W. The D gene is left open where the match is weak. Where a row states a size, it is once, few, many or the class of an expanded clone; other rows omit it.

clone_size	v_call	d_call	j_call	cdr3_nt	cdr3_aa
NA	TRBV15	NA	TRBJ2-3	TGTGCCACCAGCGGCCAGGACCCACTGGATACGCAGTATTTT	CATSGQDPLDTQYF
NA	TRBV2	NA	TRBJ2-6	TGTGCCAGCAGTGAGCTAGGAACTGGGGCCAACGTCCTGACTTTC	CASSELGTGANVLTF
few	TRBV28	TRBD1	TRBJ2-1	TGTGCCAGCAGTTTAGCCCCTTTTAGGACAGGGGGCCACAATGAGCAGTTCTTC	CASSLAPFRTGGHNEQFF
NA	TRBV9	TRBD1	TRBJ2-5	TGTGCCAGCAGCGTAGCTACAGGGGACAGAATGTACCAAGAGACCCAGTACTTC	CASSVATGDRMYQETQYF
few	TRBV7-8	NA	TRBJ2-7	TGTGCCAGCAGCCCGAGAGTTGTCGAGCAGTACTTC	CASSPRVVEQYF
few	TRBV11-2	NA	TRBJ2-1	TGTGCCAGCAGCTTATCCCTGGCAGGCACAAAGTTCTTC	CASSLSLAGTKFF
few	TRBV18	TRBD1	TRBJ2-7	TGTGCCAGCTCGCCCTCAAAACAGGGGGCAGGCTACGAGCAGTACTTC	CASSPSKQGAGYEQYF
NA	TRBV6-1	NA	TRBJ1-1	TGTGCCAGCAGCTCCCCAGGATACACTGAAGCTTTCTTT	CASSSPGYTEAFF
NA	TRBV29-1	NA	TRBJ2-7	TGCAGCGTTATGGACGGCACCTACGAGCAGTACTTC	CSVMDGTYEQYF
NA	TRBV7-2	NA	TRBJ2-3	TGTGCCAGCAGCGCTCTGGCGGGCATCAGCACAGATACGCAGTATTTT	CASSALAGISTDTQYF
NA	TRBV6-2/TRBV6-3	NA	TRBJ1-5	TGTGCCACTCAGGTGACAGGTAATCAGCCCCAGCATTTT	CATQVTGNQPQHF
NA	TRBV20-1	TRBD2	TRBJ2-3	TGCAGTGCTAGAGTGGGGGGGACTAGCGGGCTTCGGCGCACAGATACGCAGTATTTT	CSARVGGTSGLRRTDTQYF
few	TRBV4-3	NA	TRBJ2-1	TGCGCCAGCAGCCAAGGACGGATCAATGAGCAGTTCTTC	CASSQGRINEQFF
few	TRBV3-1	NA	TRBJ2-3	TGTGCCAGCAGCCAAGGCTCCGGCGGGCCAGGGACAGATACGCAGTATTTT	CASSQGSGGPGTDTQYF
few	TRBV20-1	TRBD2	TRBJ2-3	TGCAGTGCTAGGGCCCCAGCGGGGGGCACAGATACGCAGTATTTT	CSARAPAGGTDTQYF
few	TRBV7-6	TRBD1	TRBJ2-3	TGTGCCAGCAGCTCCCGACAGGGGGCCGGGCCAGATACGCAGTATTTT	CASSSRQGAGPDTQYF
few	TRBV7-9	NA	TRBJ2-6	TGTGCCAGCAGCTTACGAGGGATTTTGGGTTCTGGGGCCAACGTCCTGACTTTC	CASSLRGILGSGANVLTF
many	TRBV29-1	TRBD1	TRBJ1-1	TGCAGCGCCATGACAGGGGGCACTGAAGCTTTCTTT	CSAMTGGTEAFF
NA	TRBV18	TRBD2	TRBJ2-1	TGTGCCAGCTCACTGACTAGCGGGAGTCCTGAGCAGTTCTTC	CASSLTSGSPEQFF
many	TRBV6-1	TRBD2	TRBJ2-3	TGTGCCAGCAGAGGGACTAGCGGCAACACAGATACGCAGTATTTT	CASRGTSGNTDTQYF
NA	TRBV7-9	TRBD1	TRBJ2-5	TGTGCCAGCAGCAAGGGACAGTTCCAAGAGACCCAGTACTTC	CASSKGQFQETQYF
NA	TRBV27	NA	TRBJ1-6	TGTGCCAGCAGGGCCTCTAATTCACCCCTCCACTTT	CASRASNSPLHF
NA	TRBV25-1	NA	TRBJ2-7	TGTGCCAGCAGTGAGTTCGGCGTTGGATTCTACGAGCAGTACTTC	CASSEFGVGFYEQYF
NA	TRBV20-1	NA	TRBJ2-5	TGCAGCCCAGTGGTAGCAGAGACCCAGTACTTC	CSPVVAETQYF
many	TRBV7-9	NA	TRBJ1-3	TGTGCCAGCAGCCGAGGACAGTTGGGGAGAAACACCATATATTTT	CASSRGQLGRNTIYF
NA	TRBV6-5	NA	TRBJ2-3	TGTGCCAGCAGTTACCGGGCTCTCACAGATACGCAGTATTTT	CASSYRALTDTQYF
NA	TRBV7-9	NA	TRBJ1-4	TGTGCCGCCGAGGGTGGTGAAAAACTGTTTTTT	CAAEGGEKLFF
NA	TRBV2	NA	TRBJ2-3	TGTGCCACCCGCCTCCCCTCCCAGGATACGCAGTATTTT	CATRLPSQDTQYF
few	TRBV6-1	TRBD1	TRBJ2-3	TGTGCCAGCAGGGACCGGGACAGGGACACAGATACGCAGTATTTT	CASRDRDRDTDTQYF
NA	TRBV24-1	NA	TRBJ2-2	TGTGCCACTAGGCCGGGACTCTCCACCGGGGAGCTGTTTTTT	CATRPGLSTGELFF
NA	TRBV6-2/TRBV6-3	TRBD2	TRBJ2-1	TGTGCCAGCAGGGATCCGGGACTAGCGGGAGGTGAGCAGTTCTTC	CASRDPGLAGGEQFF
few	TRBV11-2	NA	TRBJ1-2	TGTGCCAGCAGCCCCCTGAGATCCCAGAGCTATGGCTACACCTTC	CASSPLRSQSYGYTF
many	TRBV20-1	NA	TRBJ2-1	TGCAGTGCATGGAAGGGTGCCTCCTACAATGAGCAGTTCTTC	CSAWKGASYNEQFF
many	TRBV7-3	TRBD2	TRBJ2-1	TGTGCCAGCAGCTTAAGCGGGAGCTCCTACAATGAGCAGTTCTTC	CASSLSGSSYNEQFF
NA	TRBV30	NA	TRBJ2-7	TGTGCCTGGGATGGACTGGCCACCCTCTACGAGCAGTACTTC	CAWDGLATLYEQYF
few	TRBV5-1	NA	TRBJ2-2	TGCGCCAGCAGAGGGACAAACACCGGGGAGCTGTTTTTT	CASRGTNTGELFF
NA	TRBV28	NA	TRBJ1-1	TGTGCCGCCCAGGCCCTGGGCACTGAAGCTTTCTTT	CAAQALGTEAFF